These 24 T cell receptor beta chains came from one sample sequenced in a study of Ad26.COV2.S vaccination and SARS-CoV-2 variants. Generated by immunoSEQ multiplex PCR, the TCRdb table keeps only in-frame clones and is missing some. The sample includes about 330,000 clones, approximately 87% of them seen just once. Treatment described: roughly 18 received Ad26.COV2.S at low or high dose, single or two shots; 5 received placebo; per-sample allocation not given. Sampling took place 63 days after the first vaccine or placebo injection. Sample: peripheral blood, taken in a trial of Ad26.COV2.S vaccine versus placebo. The source of these receptors is a person aged 18-60 years who received the Ad26.COV2.S COVID-19 vaccine or a placebo.

V is TRBV27 and J is TRBJ1-1; 10 bases map to TRBD1. The V gene end was trimmed by 10 bases and the J gene end by 1 base; junction bases not matched to a gene: 9. CDR3 length: 15 amino acids. Germline CDR1 reads MNHEY; CDR2 reads SMNVEV (reference sequence). The CDR3 loop is CATRGQGWENTEAFF. CDR3 sequence (DNA): TGTGCCACCCGGGGACAGGGGTGGGAGAACACTGAAGCTTTCTTT.

The chain employs TRBV12-3 or TRBV12-4 and TRBJ1-1; D not resolved. The CDR3 loop spans 13 amino acids. Trimming stripped 7 bases from V and 5 bases from J, with 14 bases between. CDR3 in DNA: TGTGCCAGCACCCGACTTATGGGGACTGAAGCTTTCTTT. Amino acid sequence: CASTRLMGTEAFF.

The genes are TRBV29-1 and TRBJ1-2, with TRBD1 matching over 9 bases. Trimming took 7 bases from V and 4 from J; bases not matched to a gene: 4. The germline gives CDR1 SQVTM, CDR2 ANQGSEA. This CDR3 region has 12 residues. The CDR3 coding sequence is TGCAGCGCGGGACAGGGTGGCTATGGCTACACCTTC. It codes for CSAGQGGYGYTF.

This clone was detected a few times. The chain joins TRBV4-1 to TRBJ1-6; D may be TRBD1 (5 bases). Germline V gene data show CDR1 as MGHRA and CDR2 as YSYEKL. The CDR3 totals 16 residues. The V gene lost 0 bases and the J gene lost 7 bases, with 13 bases spanning the gap. The CDR3 bases are TGCGCCAGCAGCCAAGATAATTCAGGGTGGAATTCACCCCTCCACTTT. Translating gives CASSQDNSGWNSPLHF.

The rearrangement uses TRBV18 and TRBJ1-6; D remains unclear. The germline V gene encodes CDR1 KGHSH and CDR2 LQKENI. V was pared by 1 base and J by 10 bases, with 14 bases between. The CDR3 contains 15 residues. The CDR3 DNA reads as TGTGCCAGCTCACCACAGAGGGATGGTAAATCACCCCTCCACTTT. Translated, it gives CASSPQRDGKSPLHF.

This sequence joins TRBV9 and TRBJ2-5; 7 bases agree with TRBD1. The germline CDR1 and CDR2 sequences are SGDLS and YYNGEE. The CDR3 is 16 residues long. V gave up 2 bases and J gave up 0 bases; unmatched junction bases: 7. CDR3 region: CASSVGQSEYQETQYF. DNA for the CDR3: TGTGCCAGCAGCGTGGGACAGAGCGAATACCAAGAGACCCAGTACTTC.

The chain uses TRBV28 and TRBJ1-4; D gene unclear. CDR1 and CDR2 (germline): MDHEN, SYDVKM. This CDR3 region has 15 residues. V was trimmed by 6 bases and J by 7 bases, leaving 18 bases between them. The CDR3 loop is CASRTLGEVSEKLFF. In DNA, the CDR3 is TGTGCCAGCAGGACCCTGGGAGAAGTTAGTGAAAAACTGTTTTTT.

This clone was seen a few times. This chain joins TRBV6-2 or TRBV6-3 and TRBJ2-7; D tentatively fits TRBD1 or TRBD2 (5 bases each). There are 14 residues in the CDR3. Per the germline V gene, CDR1 is MNHEY and CDR2 is SVGEGT. Trimming left V 6 bases short and J 6 bases short, with 18 bases between. CDR3 coding DNA: TGTGCCAGCAGCTTAACCGGGACCTCGGTCGAGCAGTACTTC. Residues: CASSLTGTSVEQYF.

This rearrangement joins TRBV4-3 to TRBJ1-2, with TRBD1 identical over 8 bases. The ends lost 4 bases at V and 6 bases at J; junction bases unmatched: 7. CDR1 LGHNA and CDR2 YSLEER come from the germline V gene. The CDR3 loop spans 14 amino acids. The chain's CDR3 is CASSPSRDRNGYTF. CDR3 DNA: TGCGCCAGCAGCCCAAGTAGGGACAGGAATGGCTACACCTTC.

The chain recombines TRBV19 with TRBJ2-6; 8 nucleotides match TRBD1. The CDR3 covers 18 residues. Germline loops: CDR1 LNHDA, CDR2 SQIVND (reference sequence). V was pared by 3 bases and J by 2 bases, with 9 bases of the junction left unmatched. Here the CDR3 reads CASSMTGRGQAGANVLTF. The CDR3 region has the DNA TGTGCCAGTAGTATGACTGGCAGGGGGCAGGCTGGGGCCAACGTCCTGACTTTC.

V is TRBV3-1 (or the pseudogene TRBV3-2) and J is TRBJ2-5, with D possibly matching TRBD2 (5 bases). Deletions cut 3 bases from V and 7 bases from J, with 12 bases between. Germline CDR1 LGHDT, CDR2 YNNKEL (reference sequence). The CDR3 spans 13 residues. Here the CDR3 reads CASSHSGEGTQYF. Written as DNA, the CDR3 is TGTGCCAGCAGCCACTCCGGGGAAGGGACCCAGTACTTC.

This rearrangement joins TRBV13 to TRBJ2-7; D might be TRBD1 or TRBD2, each matching 6 bases. The CDR3 is made up of 16 amino acids. CDR1 and CDR2 from the germline V gene are PRHDT and FYEKMQ (reference sequence). V was cut by 3 bases and J by 2 bases, with 17 bases left in between. CDR3 DNA sequence: TGTGCCAGCAGCTTGGAACGTGGGGGGCGGACCTACGAGCAGTACTTC. Translating gives CASSLERGGRTYEQYF.

The sample holds one count of this clone. The genes are TRBV28 and TRBJ2-7; 12 positions agree with TRBD2. V shed 1 base and J 9 bases; nucleotides not matched to a gene: 4. Germline CDR1 reads MDHEN; CDR2 reads SYDVKM. CDR3 length equals 14 residues. The CDR3 here is CASSLSRLAGAQYF. Written as DNA, the CDR3 is TGTGCCAGCAGTTTATCTCGACTAGCGGGGGCGCAGTACTTC.

The CDR3 bases are TGTGCCTGGAGTGAACTAGGCAGCACAGATACGCAGTATTTT. Its translation: CAWSELGSTDTQYF. The chain links TRBV30 to TRBJ2-3, with D perhaps matching TRBD2 (5 bases). The CDR3 is 14 amino acids. Germline assignment: CDR1 GTSNPN and CDR2 SVGIG (reference sequence). V was shortened by 1 base and J by 0 bases, with 8 bases between the two germline ends.

The V call is TRBV4-3, the J call TRBJ2-2; the D is unclear. There are 15 residues in the CDR3. The germline V gene encodes CDR1 LGHNA and CDR2 YSLEER. Trimming pared 0 bases from V and 2 bases from J, leaving 7 bases between. The CDR3 loop reads CASSQDRPNTGELFF. The CDR3 DNA is TGCGCCAGCAGCCAAGATCGACCAAACACCGGGGAGCTGTTTTTT.

Written as DNA, the CDR3 is TGTGCCAGCAGCTCCCGGGGACAGGACACCGGGGAGCTGTTTTTT. It is translated as CASSSRGQDTGELFF. This chain joins TRBV7-6 and TRBJ2-2; 8 bases are a match to TRBD1. Germline lookup yields CDR1 SGHVS and CDR2 FNYEAQ. The CDR3 consists of 15 residues. Germline trimming cut 4 bases from V and 3 bases from J; bases unmatched to any gene: 4.

This chain uses TRBV5-6 with TRBJ1-5; D gene uncertain. With 3 bases removed from V and 7 bases from J, the gap between germline ends came to 20 bases. From germline, CDR1 is SGHDT and CDR2 YYEEEE. The CDR3 spans 16 residues. The CDR3: CASSSSSAALRQPQHF. As DNA, the CDR3 is TGTGCCAGCAGCTCAAGTTCAGCGGCCCTAAGACAGCCCCAGCATTTT.

This chain uses TRBV6-2 or TRBV6-3 with TRBJ2-1; 7 bases agree with TRBD2. Losses at the gene ends were 2 bases for V and 1 base for J; bases not matched to a gene: 8. Germline V lookup: CDR1 MNHEY, CDR2 SVGEGT. This CDR3 is built from 17 residues. CDR3 coding DNA: TGTGCCAGCAGTTACGGTTGGAGCGGGGATTCCTACAATGAGCAGTTCTTC. Its translation is CASSYGWSGDSYNEQFF.

The chain combines TRBV4-1 with TRBJ1-2, with 7 bases matching TRBD1. CDR1 is MGHRA and CDR2 is YSYEKL in the germline V gene. The ends lost 4 bases at V and 4 bases at J; junction bases unmatched: 12. The CDR3 is 16 residues long. In DNA, the CDR3 is TGCGCCAGCAGCCCTCAACGGGACAGTCTCGTCTATGGCTACACCTTC. Its translation: CASSPQRDSLVYGYTF.

V usage is TRBV27 and J usage is TRBJ1-6; D call uncertain. Germline V gene data show CDR1 as MNHEY and CDR2 as SMNVEV (reference sequence). V was shortened by 4 bases and J by 10 bases, with 11 bases between the two germline ends. CDR3 length equals 13 residues. The CDR3 DNA reads TGTGCCAGCAGTTATGGGCCCACGTCACCCCTCCACTTT. Amino acids: CASSYGPTSPLHF.

The sample holds a few counts of this clone. This chain links TRBV11-3 with TRBJ1-1, with 8 bases identical to TRBD1. J lost 0 bases, V lost 3 bases, and 9 bases had no gene match. The CDR3 is 17 residues long. Germline assignment: CDR1 SGHNT and CDR2 YENEEA. The CDR3 loop reads CASSFSGGAEMNTEAFF. DNA for the CDR3: TGTGCCAGCAGCTTTTCAGGGGGCGCAGAGATGAACACTGAAGCTTTCTTT. Together with reference TRBV11-3 and TRBJ1-1, the CDR3 gives the full variable domain: EAGVVQSPRYKIIEKKQPVAFWCNPISGHNTLYWYLQNLGQGPELLIRYENEEAVDDSQLPKDRFSAERLKGVDSTLKIQPAELGDSAVYLCASSFSGGAEMNTEAFFGQGTRLTVV.

The gene calls are TRBV7-2 and TRBJ1-1, with 7 nucleotides matching TRBD1. The CDR3 contains 17 residues. Germline-derived CDR1 and CDR2 are SGHTA and FQGNSA. V lost 3 bases, J lost 4 bases, and 14 bases stayed unmatched. CDR3 nucleotides: TGTGCCAGCAGCTTGCGGACAGGAGGGGGTAAGGGCACTGAAGCTTTCTTT. It codes for CASSLRTGGGKGTEAFF.

This clone was picked up a small number of times. The genes are TRBV13 and TRBJ1-5; no firm D call. Between the trimmed V and J ends, which lost 0 bases and 9 bases, there was a span of 12 bases. Germline CDR1 and CDR2: PRHDT and FYEKMQ (reference sequence). CDR3 size: 14 residues. CDR3: CASSLGQSPGPQHF. The CDR3 coding sequence is TGTGCCAGCAGCTTAGGACAGAGCCCTGGGCCCCAGCATTTT.

The chain recombines TRBV7-2 with TRBJ2-3; 9 bases map to TRBD2. Germline CDR1 reads SGHTA; CDR2 reads FQGNSA. This CDR3 is 15 amino acids long. Trimming removed 8 bases from V and 2 bases from J; junction bases left unmatched: 8. The CDR3 protein is CASSVAGLATDTQYF. CDR3 nucleotide sequence: TGTGCCAGCTCCGTAGCGGGACTAGCCACAGATACGCAGTATTTT.